Listed below are T cell receptor beta chains from one sample, sequenced in a study of blood T cell repertoires in COVID-19. Clones were read by immunoSEQ multiplex PCR, and TCRdb kept only the in-frame ones, dropping some. The sample shows about 140,000 clones, about 80% of them seen only once. The specimen sequenced was peripheral blood. The receptors were gathered from a woman in her fifties or sixties with acute or convalescent COVID-19. The CDR3 runs from the conserved cysteine through the conserved F or W. D genes are given only for firm matches. Where a row states a size, it is once, few, many or the class of an expanded clone; other rows omit it.

>TRBJ1-2|.|.|TRBV21-1
TGTGCCAGCAGCAAAGCGCTAGCAGGGGATCATGGCTACACCTTC
CASSKALAGDHGYTF
>TRBJ1-2|TRBD1|.|TRBV29-1
TGCAGCGCTGGGGCCGACGGGCAGGGGGCCTATGGCTACACCTTC
CSAGADGQGAYGYTF
>TRBJ2-7|TRBD1|.|TRBV3-1/TRBV3-2
TGTGCCAGCAGCAAGACAGGGAACTTGCAGTACTTC
CASSKTGNLQYF
>TRBJ2-5|.|.|TRBV7-9
TGTGCCAGCAGCTTAGCCAGGGGAGAAGGGGAGACCCAGTACTTC
CASSLARGEGETQYF
>TRBJ1-1|.|.|TRBV29-1
TGCAGCGTTGAGAGAAACAGGAACACTGAAGCTTTCTTT
CSVERNRNTEAFF
>TRBJ2-1|TRBD2|few|TRBV10-1
TGCGCCAGCAGCCCTAGCGGGAGGGCCAAGGGCAATGAGCAGTTCTTC
CASSPSGRAKGNEQFF
>TRBJ1-3|.|.|TRBV19
TGTGCCAGTACCACACAGAGCTCTGGAAACACCATATATTTT
CASTTQSSGNTIYF
>TRBJ2-1|TRBD2|.|TRBV10-3
TGTGCCATCCAACGGACTAGCGGGAGGGGGAATGAGCAGTTCTTC
CAIQRTSGRGNEQFF
>TRBJ2-5|.|.|TRBV7-2
TGTGCCAGCAGCTTAGTCCGTGAGACCCAGTACTTC
CASSLVRETQYF
>TRBJ1-1|.|.|TRBV18
TGTGCCAGCTCAGCGAACGGGGGGCCTACTGAAGCTTTCTTT
CASSANGGPTEAFF
>TRBJ1-3|.|.|TRBV11-3
TGTGCCAGCAGCTTCTCATGGGGCGAGGGAAACACCATATATTTT
CASSFSWGEGNTIYF
>TRBJ1-4|TRBD1|few|TRBV5-1
TGCGCCAGCAGCTTTTCGACAGGGGGTGGTGAAAAACTGTTTTTT
CASSFSTGGGEKLFF
>TRBJ2-1|.|.|TRBV27
TGTGCCAGCAGTTTATCCGGGCCACAGGGTCACCAGCAGTTCTTC
CASSLSGPQGHQQFF
>TRBJ2-7|TRBD2|.|TRBV6-5
TGTGCCAGCAGTTACTCACTCAGCGGGGGCGAGCAGTACTTC
CASSYSLSGGEQYF
>TRBJ1-2|TRBD1|few|TRBV10-3
TGTGCCATCAATCCGGGACAGGGGGTCTCGGACTATGGCTACACCTTC
CAINPGQGVSDYGYTF
>TRBJ2-2|.|.|TRBV9
TGTGCCAGCAGCGGACAGAGACTGAACACCGGGGAGCTGTTTTTT
CASSGQRLNTGELFF
>TRBJ1-2|TRBD1|.|TRBV30
TGTGCCTGGAGTGGACAGGGGGCTAACTATGGCTACACCTTC
CAWSGQGANYGYTF
>TRBJ2-7|.|once|TRBV19
TGTGCCAGTAGTACGACCAGGGGATTTAGCTACGAGCAGTACTTC
CASSTTRGFSYEQYF
>TRBJ2-7|TRBD2|.|TRBV6-2/TRBV6-3
TGTGCCAGCAGTACTCCGCCGGGACTAGCGGGAGTTTCCTACGAGCAGTACTTC
CASSTPPGLAGVSYEQYF
>TRBJ2-5|TRBD1|.|TRBV24-1
TGTGCCACCAGTGACCCGACAGGGGTGGAGACCCAGTACTTC
CATSDPTGVETQYF
>TRBJ2-2|TRBD2|.|TRBV10-1
TGCGCCAGCAGTGAAGGGCTAGCGGCGAACACCGGGGAGCTGTTTTTT
CASSEGLAANTGELFF
>TRBJ2-7|TRBD2|.|TRBV10-3
TGTGCCACCTCGGGAGGGTACGAGCAGTACTTC
CATSGGYEQYF
>TRBJ2-7|TRBD2|.|TRBV7-2
TGTGCCAGCAGCCCATCCGGGAGGGCCTTGGATGAGCAGTACTTC
CASSPSGRALDEQYF
>TRBJ2-3|.|.|TRBV15
TGTGCCACCAGCACCTTGAGGTCCTCCGATACGCAGTATTTT
CATSTLRSSDTQYF
>TRBJ2-3|.|.|TRBV5-6
TGTGCCAGCAGCGGCGGGGAGGACTACCCCGATACGCAGTATTTT
CASSGGEDYPDTQYF
>TRBJ2-7|.|.|TRBV13
TGTGCCAGCAGCTTAGGACTAGCCAACTACGAGCAGTACTTC
CASSLGLANYEQYF
>TRBJ2-1|.|.|TRBV5-1
TGCGCCAGCAGCTCGACAGGTGTTTCCTACAATGAGCAGTTCTTC
CASSSTGVSYNEQFF
>TRBJ1-2|.|.|TRBV5-1
TGCGCCAGCAGCTTGAGACAGGACTCCTATGGCTACACCTTC
CASSLRQDSYGYTF
>TRBJ2-7|TRBD2|.|TRBV15
TGTGCCACCAGCAGAGATATCACTAGCGGGAAACCCTACGAGCAGTACTTC
CATSRDITSGKPYEQYF
>TRBJ2-1|.|.|TRBV11-3
TGTGCCAGCAGCTTCGGGACTTCATTATACAATGAGCAGTTCTTC
CASSFGTSLYNEQFF
>TRBJ1-2|.|.|TRBV4-3
TGCGCCAGCAGCCAAGCTATCCAGGCCGTCTATGGCTACACCTTC
CASSQAIQAVYGYTF
>TRBJ1-1|TRBD1|.|TRBV13
TGTGCCAGCAGCCACAAGGACAGGGTGGACACTGAAGCTTTCTTT
CASSHKDRVDTEAFF
>TRBJ2-2|.|.|TRBV15
TGTGCCACCCAGAGGGATCGGGGGAGCGACACCGGGGAGCTGTTTTTT
CATQRDRGSDTGELFF
>TRBJ2-3|TRBD2|.|TRBV6-5
TGTGCCAGCAGAGTAGCGGGAGGGGACACAGATACGCAGTATTTT
CASRVAGGDTDTQYF
>TRBJ2-2|TRBD2|.|TRBV2
TGTGCCAGCAGTGTCGGGAGGGCCGCCGGGGAGCTGTTTTTT
CASSVGRAAGELFF
>TRBJ2-1|.|once|TRBV19
TGTGCCAGTAGTTCGCAGGGCCTCTCCTACAATGAGCAGTTCTTC
CASSSQGLSYNEQFF
>TRBJ2-3|.|.|TRBV21-1
TGTGCCAGCAGTACGGACAAGGCTACAGATACGCAGTATTTT
CASSTDKATDTQYF
>TRBJ1-1|TRBD1|.|TRBV28
TGTGCCAGCAGTGTGGGACAGCTGAACACTGAAGCTTTCTTT
CASSVGQLNTEAFF
>TRBJ2-2|.|.|TRBV4-1
TGCGCCAGCAGCCTGTTTTTGGGGAGACACACCGGGGAGCTGTTTTTT
CASSLFLGRHTGELFF
>TRBJ1-1|TRBD1|.|TRBV7-9
TGTGCCAGCAGCAACGGACAGGTCAAGGACACTGAAGCTTTCTTT
CASSNGQVKDTEAFF
>TRBJ1-1|TRBD1|.|TRBV6-5
TGTGCCAGCAGTTACGGAAGGGACAGGGCGGCTGAAGCTTTCTTT
CASSYGRDRAAEAFF
>TRBJ1-1|.|once|TRBV9
TGTGCCAGCAGCGTGGGTCAGGGACTGTGGGGCACTGAAGCTTTCTTT
CASSVGQGLWGTEAFF
>TRBJ1-4|.|.|TRBV7-2
TGTGCCAGCAGCCCCGACAGGGAAAAACTGTTTTTT
CASSPDREKLFF
>TRBJ1-1|TRBD1|.|TRBV29-1
TGCAGCGGCCGACAGGGGCGAACTGAAGCTTTCTTT
CSGRQGRTEAFF
>TRBJ2-1|TRBD2|once|TRBV9
TGTGCCAGCAGCGTAGGGACTAGAACCTACAATGAGCAGTTCTTC
CASSVGTRTYNEQFF
>TRBJ2-1|.|.|TRBV29-1
TGCAGCGTTTCTTATAGCGGAAATGAGCAGTTCTTC
CSVSYSGNEQFF
>TRBJ2-3|TRBD1|.|TRBV24-1
TGTGCCACCACCTCCGGGACAGGGGGTACAGATACGCAGTATTTT
CATTSGTGGTDTQYF
>TRBJ1-1|.|.|TRBV12-3/TRBV12-4
TGTGCCAGCAGTCAGACACGGAACACTGAAGCTTTCTTT
CASSQTRNTEAFF
>TRBJ1-6|.|.|TRBV3-1/TRBV3-2
TGTGCCAGCAGCCAAGAACGGGGGTCGGGACGAATAAGAAATTCACCCCTCCACTTT
CASSQERGSGRIRNSPLHF
>TRBJ2-1|TRBD2|.|TRBV12-5
TGTGCTAGTGCCATGGGACTAGCGGGAAATGAGCAGTTCTTC
CASAMGLAGNEQFF
>TRBJ2-7|.|.|TRBV7-8
TGTGCCAGCACTGACTCAAACGAGCAGTACTTC
CASTDSNEQYF
>TRBJ1-2|TRBD1|.|TRBV5-1
TGCGCCAGCAGCTTGGGCGACAGGGGCTATGGCTACACCTTC
CASSLGDRGYGYTF
>TRBJ2-1|TRBD2|.|TRBV7-2
TGTGCCAGCAGCGATCAGGTTAGGCTAGCGGGAGGGTCGGAGTTCTTC
CASSDQVRLAGGSEFF